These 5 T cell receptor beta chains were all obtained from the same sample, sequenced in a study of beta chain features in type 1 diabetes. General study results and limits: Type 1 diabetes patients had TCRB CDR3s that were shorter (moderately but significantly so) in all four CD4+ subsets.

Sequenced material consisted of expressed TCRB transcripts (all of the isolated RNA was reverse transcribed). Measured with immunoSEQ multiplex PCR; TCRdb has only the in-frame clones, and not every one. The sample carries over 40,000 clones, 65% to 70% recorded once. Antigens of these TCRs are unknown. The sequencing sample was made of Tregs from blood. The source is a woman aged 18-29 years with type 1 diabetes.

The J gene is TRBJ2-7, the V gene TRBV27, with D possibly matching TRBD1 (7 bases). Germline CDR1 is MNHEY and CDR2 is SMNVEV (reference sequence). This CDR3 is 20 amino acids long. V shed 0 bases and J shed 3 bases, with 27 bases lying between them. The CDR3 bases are TGTGCCAGCAGTTTATCACATCCCAAACTGGAGGGGGCGCTTTTCTACGAGCAGTACTTC. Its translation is CASSLSHPKLEGALFYEQYF.

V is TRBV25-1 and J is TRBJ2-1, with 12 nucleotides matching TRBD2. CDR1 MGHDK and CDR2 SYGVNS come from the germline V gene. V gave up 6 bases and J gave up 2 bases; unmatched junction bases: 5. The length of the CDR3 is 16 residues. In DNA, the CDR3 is TGTGCCAGCAGCGAAACTAGCGGGGGGACCTACAATGAGCAGTTCTTC. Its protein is CASSETSGGTYNEQFF. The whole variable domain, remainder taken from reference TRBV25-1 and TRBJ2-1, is EADIYQTPRYLVIGTGKKITLECSQTMGHDKMYWYQQDPGMELHLIHYSYGVNSTEKGDLSSESTVSRIRTEHFPLTLESARPSHTSQYLCASSETSGGTYNEQFFGPGTRLTVL.

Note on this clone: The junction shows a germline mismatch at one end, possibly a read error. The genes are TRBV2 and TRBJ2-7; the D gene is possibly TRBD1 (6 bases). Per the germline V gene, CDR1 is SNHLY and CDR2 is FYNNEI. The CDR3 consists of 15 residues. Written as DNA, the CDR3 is TGTGCCAGCAGCCCTGACAGGACAACTGTAAATGAGCAGAGATTC. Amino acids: CASSPDRTTVNEQRF.

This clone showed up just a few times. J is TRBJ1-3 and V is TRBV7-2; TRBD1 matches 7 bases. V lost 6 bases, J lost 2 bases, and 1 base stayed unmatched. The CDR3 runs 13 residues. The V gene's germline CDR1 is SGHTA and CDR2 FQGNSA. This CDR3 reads CASSQGAGNTIYF. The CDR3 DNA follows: TGTGCCAGCAGTCAGGGGGCTGGAAACACCATATATTTT.

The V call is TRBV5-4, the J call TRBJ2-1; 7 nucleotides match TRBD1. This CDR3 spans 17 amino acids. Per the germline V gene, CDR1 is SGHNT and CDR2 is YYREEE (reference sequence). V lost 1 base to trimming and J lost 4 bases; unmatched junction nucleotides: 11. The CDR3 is CASSLFTGTASYNEQFF. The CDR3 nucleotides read TGTGCCAGCAGCTTGTTTACCGGGACAGCCTCTTACAATGAGCAGTTCTTC. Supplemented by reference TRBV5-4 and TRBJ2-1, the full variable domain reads ETGVTQSPTHLIKTRGQQVTLRCSSQSGHNTVSWYQQALGQGPQFIFQYYREEENGRGNFPPRFSGLQFPNYSSELNVNALELDDSALYLCASSLFTGTASYNEQFFGPGTRLTVL.